These 21 T cell receptor beta chains originate from one sample sequenced in a study of human T cells and chemical hapten exposure. One entry per CDR3 protein, called by TCRdb with MiXCR from the RACE reads. The sample holds around 53,000 distinct CDR3 sequences, around 9.3% seen once. The time point is: patch test 1, 2 weeks after DPC sensitization. Treatment in this sample: therapeutic diphenylcyclopropenone sensitization with weekly scalp DPC. The sample was whole blood, taken in connection with sensitization to the hapten diphenylcyclopropenone (DPC). These receptors all stem from a woman between 45 and 60 years old with alopecia areata. Some clones in this sample may be carry-over from other donors' samples.

This clonotype was found many times. The chain carries TRBV29-1 and TRBJ1-2, with D uncertain. V lost 8 bases to trimming and J lost 2 bases, with 12 bases between them. CDR3 length: 12 residues. Germline loops: CDR1 SQVTM, CDR2 ANQGSEA. CDR3 residues: CSSEAVNYGYTF. CDR3 nucleotides: TGCAGCTCCGAAGCAGTGAACTATGGCTACACCTTC.

The table lists this clonotype with many counts. The chain combines TRBV29-1 with TRBJ2-1; TRBD2 aligns across 9 bases. Unmatched junction bases numbered 11, after V lost 5 bases and J lost 6 bases. CDR1 and CDR2 (germline): SQVTM, ANQGSEA. The CDR3 runs to 15 residues. CDR3 nucleotide sequence: TGCAGCGTTTCCGGAGCGGGAGGTTTCCGCAATGAGCAGTTCTTC. Encoded protein: CSVSGAGGFRNEQFF.

This clonotype has at least ten counts. This chain uses TRBV7-2 with TRBJ2-3; 8 positions match TRBD2. The trim removed 2 bases at V and 0 bases at J, leaving 1 base unmatched. CDR1 is SGHTA and CDR2 is FQGNSA in the germline V gene. This CDR3 comprises 15 residues. The CDR3 loop is CASSLSSGSTDTQYF. CDR3 sequence (DNA): TGTGCCAGCAGCTTATCTAGCGGGAGCACAGATACGCAGTATTTT.

This clonotype came up many times. The V call is TRBV11-2, the J call TRBJ1-1; 11 positions agree with TRBD1. Germline V CDR1 and CDR2: SGHAT, FQNNGV. V shed 5 bases and J 1 base; nucleotides not matched to a gene: 6. The CDR3 totals 16 residues. The CDR3 spells CASSIRTGGRNTEAFF. In DNA form, the CDR3 reads TGTGCCAGCAGCATCCGGACAGGGGGCCGGAACACTGAAGCTTTCTTT.

This clonotype was seen a few times. This chain uses TRBV14 with TRBJ2-3, with 8 positions matching TRBD1. CDR1 is SGHDN and CDR2 is FVKESK in the germline V gene. Germline trimming cut 6 bases from V and 0 bases from J; bases unmatched to any gene: 17. The CDR3 spans 19 residues. CDR3 in amino acids: CASSESRQGALRSTDTQYF. CDR3 sequence (DNA): TGTGCCAGCAGTGAGAGTCGGCAGGGGGCCCTCAGAAGCACAGATACGCAGTATTTT.

This clonotype was seen repeatedly, ten times or more. The genes are TRBV6-6 and TRBJ2-1; tentative D call: TRBD1 (6 bases). This CDR3 contains 13 residues. CDR1 is MNHNY and CDR2 is SVGAGI in the germline V gene (reference sequence). Trimming stripped 6 bases from V and 6 bases from J, with 12 bases between. The CDR3 reads CASRGTNGNEQFF. CDR3 nucleotides: TGTGCCAGCAGGGGGACAAACGGCAATGAGCAGTTCTTC.

There are a few counts of this clonotype. The gene calls are TRBV7-8 and TRBJ2-5; 7 nucleotides agree with TRBD1. J was trimmed by 3 bases and V by 5 bases; bases with no gene match: 3. The CDR3 runs 13 residues. In germline, CDR1 is SGHVS, CDR2 FQNEAQ. DNA for the CDR3: TGTGCCAGCAGCCAGGACAGGAAAGAGACCCAGTACTTC. Translated: CASSQDRKETQYF. Looking up the rest from reference TRBV7-8 and TRBJ2-5 gives the full variable domain: GAGVSQSPRYKVAKRGQDVALRCDPISGHVSLFWYQQALGQGPEFLTYFQNEAQLDKSGLPSDRFFAERPEGSVSTLKIQRTQQEDSAVYLCASSQDRKETQYFGPGTRLLVL.

By proportion, this clonotype is medium-sized. This sequence joins TRBV2 and TRBJ1-2, with TRBD1 identical over 7 bases. The CDR3 has 14 amino acids. V was clipped by 3 bases and J by 8 bases; unmatched bases: 9. Germline values: CDR1 SNHLY, CDR2 FYNNEI. Here the CDR3 reads CASSESRGSYGYTF. Here the CDR3 DNA reads TGTGCCAGCAGTGAGTCCAGGGGGTCGTACGGCTACACCTTC.

This clonotype was detected ten times or more. The chain combines TRBV7-2 with TRBJ1-4, with no clear D. The CDR3 sequence is 15 residues long. Germline lookup yields CDR1 SGHTA and CDR2 FQGNSA. The V end lost 2 bases, the J end lost 0 bases, and 7 bases lay between the germline ends. Written as DNA, the CDR3 is TGTGCCAGCAGCTTATCGGGCACAACTAATGAAAAACTGTTTTTT. It is translated as CASSLSGTTNEKLFF.

The chain combines TRBV18 with TRBJ1-2, with TRBD1 as a possible D gene (5 bases). V was cut by 2 bases and J by 8 bases, with 9 bases left in between. Germline CDR1 reads KGHSH; CDR2 reads LQKENI. CDR3 length equals 12 residues. The CDR3 DNA sequence: TGTGCCAGCTCACCAGACAGCCAAGGCTACACCTTC. The encoded protein is CASSPDSQGYTF.

This clonotype was recorded at least ten times. Here the CDR3 reads CASSFVSSYEQYF. The CDR3 bases are TGTGCCAGCAGTTTTGTCTCTTCCTACGAGCAGTACTTC. The chain has TRBV12-3 or TRBV12-4 and TRBJ2-7; no clear D. The CDR3 extends over 13 amino acids. V lost 3 bases, J lost 1 base, and 7 bases lay in between.

The V gene is TRBV28, the J gene TRBJ2-2; D call uncertain. Germline values: CDR1 MDHEN, CDR2 SYDVKM. The V and J ends lost 0 bases and 7 bases respectively, with 12 bases between them. This CDR3 region has 15 residues. CDR3 in amino acids: CASSLWSGQVGELFF. For the CDR3, the DNA is TGTGCCAGCAGTTTATGGTCGGGTCAGGTCGGGGAGCTGTTTTTT. The full variable domain, with the rest looked up from reference TRBV28 and TRBJ2-2, is DVKVTQSSRYLVKRTGEKVFLECVQDMDHENMFWYRQDPGLGLRLIYFSYDVKMKEKGDIPEGYSVSREKKERFSLILESASTNQTSMYLCASSLWSGQVGELFFGEGSRLTVL.

The rearrangement links TRBV9 to TRBJ2-5; D remains unclear. This CDR3 has 13 amino acids. From germline, CDR1 is SGDLS and CDR2 YYNGEE. V gave up 4 bases and J gave up 9 bases, with 16 bases separating them. CDR3 nucleotides: TGTGCCAGCAGCCCCCCCGAGGAGCGTCCCCAGTACTTC. Translated: CASSPPEERPQYF.

This clonotype was counted ten times or more. The genes are TRBV21-1 and TRBJ2-7. TRBV21-1 has pseudogene status. The CDR3 length is 13 residues. CDR3 DNA: TGTGCCAACTCGGACGGGAGCTCCTACGAGCAGTACTTC. The encoded protein is CANSDGSSYEQYF.

This clonotype occurred many times. This chain connects TRBV20-1 to TRBJ2-1, with 8 bases that match TRBD2. The CDR3 covers 16 residues. With 6 bases clipped from V and 2 bases from J, the junction kept 12 bases outside the gene matches. Germline CDR1 DFQATT, CDR2 SNEGSKA (reference sequence). The CDR3 DNA reads as TGCAGTGCGAGGGCCCATAGCGGGGCCGCCTACAATGAGCAGTTCTTC. This translates into CSARAHSGAAYNEQFF.

This clonotype was seen ten or more times. The CDR3 is CASSGRGQGNEKLFF. CDR3 DNA: TGTGCCAGCAGCGGACGCGGACAGGGGAATGAAAAACTGTTTTTT. The rearrangement uses TRBV2 and TRBJ1-4; 9 bases match TRBD1. Germline CDR1 reads SNHLY; CDR2 reads FYNNEI. Germline trimming cut 6 bases from V and 5 bases from J; bases unmatched to any gene: 7. The CDR3 consists of 15 residues.

This clonotype was observed a few times. This chain links TRBV29-1 with TRBJ1-1, with D perhaps TRBD1 (5 bases). This CDR3 is 13 amino acids long. The germline V gene has CDR1 SQVTM and CDR2 ANQGSEA. Trimming removed 6 bases at V and 2 bases at J, with 13 bases between. The CDR3 here is CSVRGGVNTEAFF. The CDR3 DNA follows: TGCAGCGTCCGGGGAGGGGTAAACACTGAAGCTTTCTTT. Based on the CDR3 plus reference TRBV29-1 and TRBJ1-1, the full variable domain is SAVISQKPSRDICQRGTSLTIQCQVDSQVTMMFWYRQQPGQSLTLIATANQGSEATYESGFVIDKFPISRPNLTFSTLTVSNMSPEDSSIYLCSVRGGVNTEAFFGQGTRLTVV.

A few counts support this clonotype. The chain is built from TRBV5-5 and TRBJ2-3; 11 bases are a match to TRBD2. Germline CDR1 reads SGHKS; CDR2 reads YYEKEE (reference sequence). The CDR3 has 14 residues. V lost 4 bases, J lost 8 bases, and 6 bases stayed unmatched. CDR3 coding DNA: TGTGCCAGCAGCCAACTAGCGGGAGTTGGTACGCAGTATTTT. It specifies CASSQLAGVGTQYF. The full variable domain, its missing parts supplied by reference TRBV5-5 and TRBJ2-3, is DAGVTQSPTHLIKTRGQQVTLRCSPISGHKSVSWYQQVLGQGPQFIFQYYEKEERGRGNFPDRFSARQFPNYSSELNVNALLLGDSALYLCASSQLAGVGTQYFGPGTRLTVL.

Remarks on this clonotype: A clone one base away is much larger, so this may be a read error. This chain joins TRBV29-1 and TRBJ2-5; possible D gene TRBD1, 6 bases. Germline CDR1 and CDR2: SQVTM and ANQGSEA. The CDR3 totals 12 residues. The CDR3 nucleotides are TGCGGCGCCTACAGGGATGGAGAGACCCAGTACTTC. Protein: CGAYRDGETQYF.

This clonotype was seen repeatedly, ten times or more. The genes are TRBV20-1 and TRBJ2-7, with 9 bases identical to TRBD2. Per the germline V gene, CDR1 is DFQATT and CDR2 is SNEGSKA (reference sequence). The CDR3 covers 15 residues. V was pared by 2 bases and J by 1 base, with 6 bases of the junction left unmatched. CDR3 in amino acids: CSARILAGVSYEQYF. The CDR3 DNA reads as TGCAGTGCTAGAATACTAGCGGGTGTTTCCTACGAGCAGTACTTC.

This clonotype has ten or more counts. V usage is TRBV5-1 and J usage is TRBJ1-4, with D perhaps TRBD1 (5 bases). CDR1 is SGHRS, CDR2 YFSETQ, per germline. V dropped 4 bases and J dropped 7 bases, with 14 bases sitting between them. The CDR3 spans 14 residues. The CDR3 reads CASSLSRAGEKLFF. The CDR3 region has the DNA TGCGCCAGCAGCCTCTCCAGGGCAGGTGAAAAACTGTTTTTT.